The rows below give T cell receptor beta chains drawn from one sample of a study of cytomegalovirus exposure and HLA in healthy donors. Clones were read by immunoSEQ multiplex PCR, and TCRdb kept only the in-frame ones, dropping some. Found here are 150,000 to 200,000 clones, 85% of them singletons; the top ten hold around a sixth. Sequenced input: PBMCs. Every receptor here comes from a man between 18 and 35 years old in good health and CMV-seropositive. CDR3s include the opening cysteine and the closing phenylalanine or tryptophan. The order of the fields is clone size, J gene, V gene, D gene, CDR3 protein, CDR3 DNA. D genes are given only for firm matches. The size of a clone is reported for some rows only, either as once, few or many, or as a class for expanded clones.

size: -; J: TRBJ1-4; V: TRBV11-2; D: -; CDR3: CASRLGGVGEKLFF; DNA: TGTGCCAGCCGCCTAGGGGGGGTGGGAGAAAAACTGTTTTTT
size: -; J: TRBJ2-1; V: TRBV18; D: TRBD2; CDR3: CASSPYGLAKVYNEQFF; DNA: TGTGCCAGCTCACCATACGGACTAGCTAAGGTCTACAATGAGCAGTTCTTC
size: -; J: TRBJ2-2; V: TRBV6-5; D: -; CDR3: CASSYSSSANTGELFF; DNA: TGTGCCAGCAGTTACTCGTCTTCCGCGAACACCGGGGAGCTGTTTTTT
size: -; J: TRBJ2-3; V: TRBV5-1; D: -; CDR3: CASSDSIRQTDTQYF; DNA: TGCGCCAGCAGCGACTCAATTCGACAGACAGATACGCAGTATTTT
size: -; J: TRBJ1-1; V: TRBV25-1; D: TRBD1; CDR3: CASSEYRGLATEAFF; DNA: TGTGCCAGCAGTGAATATAGGGGGCTGGCCACTGAAGCTTTCTTT
size: -; J: TRBJ2-7; V: TRBV11-2; D: -; CDR3: CASSPLGRPVGSSYEQYF; DNA: TGTGCCAGCAGTCCCCTCGGTAGGCCTGTGGGGAGCTCCTACGAGCAGTACTTC
size: -; J: TRBJ2-7; V: TRBV7-3; D: TRBD2; CDR3: CASSLASGSEQYF; DNA: TGTGCCAGCAGCTTAGCTAGCGGGAGTGAGCAGTACTTC
size: -; J: TRBJ2-7; V: TRBV27; D: TRBD2; CDR3: CASSYSGAIYEQYF; DNA: TGTGCCAGCAGTTACAGCGGGGCCATATACGAGCAGTACTTC
size: -; J: TRBJ2-3; V: TRBV14; D: -; CDR3: CASSLGGPLDQYF; DNA: TGTGCCAGCAGCCTCGGGGGACCTCTGGATCAGTATTTT
size: -; J: TRBJ2-7; V: TRBV4-1; D: TRBD2; CDR3: CASSSGTSGTYEQYF; DNA: TGCGCCAGCAGCTCAGGGACTAGCGGGACCTACGAGCAGTACTTC
size: -; J: TRBJ1-2; V: TRBV2; D: -; CDR3: CASSEGMIRGYGYTF; DNA: TGTGCCAGCAGTGAAGGGATGATTCGGGGCTATGGCTACACCTTC
size: -; J: TRBJ2-7; V: TRBV6-6; D: TRBD2; CDR3: CASSYSGLGSYYEQYF; DNA: TGTGCCAGCAGTTACTCTGGACTAGGAAGTTACTACGAGCAGTACTTC
size: -; J: TRBJ2-7; V: TRBV30; D: TRBD1; CDR3: CAWSVQGLRLLNYEQYF; DNA: TGTGCCTGGAGTGTACAGGGGCTGCGGTTACTCAACTACGAGCAGTACTTC
size: -; J: TRBJ2-7; V: TRBV5-1; D: -; CDR3: CASSLAGTHYEQYF; DNA: TGCGCCAGCAGCTTGGCGGGGACTCACTACGAGCAGTACTTC
size: -; J: TRBJ2-1; V: TRBV27; D: TRBD2; CDR3: CASSPLPSGGFREQFF; DNA: TGTGCCAGCAGTCCTCTCCCCAGCGGGGGGTTCCGTGAGCAGTTCTTC
size: -; J: TRBJ1-2; V: TRBV9; D: TRBD1; CDR3: CASSDRGGYTF; DNA: TGTGCCAGCAGCGACAGGGGTGGCTACACCTTC
size: -; J: TRBJ2-1; V: TRBV28; D: TRBD2; CDR3: CASSLNAGLAEYNEQFF; DNA: TGTGCCAGCAGCCTTAACGCCGGACTAGCGGAATACAATGAGCAGTTCTTC
size: -; J: TRBJ2-1; V: TRBV4-2; D: TRBD2; CDR3: CASSQVLSGGGDEQFF; DNA: TGTGCCAGCAGCCAAGTCCTAAGCGGGGGAGGCGATGAGCAGTTCTTC
size: few; J: TRBJ2-2; V: TRBV6-5; D: -; CDR3: CASTGDTGELFF; DNA: TGTGCCAGCACGGGGGACACCGGGGAGCTGTTTTTT
size: once; J: TRBJ1-1; V: TRBV10-3; D: -; CDR3: CAIRAGVNTEAFF; DNA: TGTGCCATCAGGGCGGGGGTCAACACTGAAGCTTTCTTT
size: -; J: TRBJ2-5; V: TRBV19; D: TRBD1; CDR3: CAGGVTGLQETQYF; DNA: TGTGCCGGTGGTGTGACAGGGCTCCAAGAGACCCAGTACTTC
size: few; J: TRBJ2-1; V: TRBV14; D: -; CDR3: CASSQVTKNEQFF; DNA: TGTGCCAGCAGCCAAGTAACTAAGAATGAGCAGTTCTTC
size: -; J: TRBJ2-5; V: TRBV18; D: -; CDR3: CASSFGGVETQYF; DNA: TGTGCCAGCTCATTCGGGGGTGTGGAGACCCAGTACTTC
size: few; J: TRBJ1-2; V: TRBV2; D: -; CDR3: CASKDPGNYGYTF; DNA: TGTGCCAGCAAGGATCCGGGGAACTATGGCTACACCTTC
size: -; J: TRBJ2-3; V: TRBV2; D: -; CDR3: CASNRADTQYF; DNA: TGTGCCAGCAACAGGGCAGATACGCAGTATTTT
size: -; J: TRBJ2-2; V: TRBV28; D: TRBD2; CDR3: CASSIGAGTSLMELFF; DNA: TGTGCCAGCAGTATTGGAGCCGGGACTAGCCTAATGGAGCTGTTTTTT
size: -; J: TRBJ1-2; V: TRBV27; D: -; CDR3: CATKPDQGNYGYTF; DNA: TGTGCCACCAAACCGGATCAGGGAAACTATGGCTACACCTTC
size: -; J: TRBJ2-1; V: TRBV29-1; D: TRBD2; CDR3: CSFRTSGSDEQFF; DNA: TGCAGCTTCCGGACTAGCGGGAGCGATGAGCAGTTCTTC
size: -; J: TRBJ1-5; V: TRBV4-1; D: -; CDR3: CASSQAAGNQPQHF; DNA: TGCGCCAGCAGCCAGGCGGCAGGGAATCAGCCCCAGCATTTT